This T cell receptor (beta chain) was identified in a study of brain T cells in children with intractable seizures. General observations from the study: Patients' HCMV serostatus was unknown; virus specificity rests on CDR3 similarity alone.

Per the germline V gene, CDR1 is MNHEY and CDR2 is SVGAGI. The CDR3 is 15 residues long. Trimming took 5 bases from V and 1 from J, leaving 12 bases between them. The time point here: blood from clinic visit 5 months post-surgery; TSC patient then seizure free. A remark on this clone: The antigen remains undetermined.

Data came from immunoSEQ multiplex PCR; TCRdb stores just in-frame clones and leaves some out. The sample carries 340,000 or so clones, about 93% recorded once. The chain employs TRBV6-5 and TRBJ1-3; TRBD1 is a possible D gene (6 bases). The TCR comes from a boy younger than two with tuberous sclerosis and intractable seizures. The material sequenced was peripheral blood, taken 4 to 6 months after surgery. The CDR3 is CASSPLTGSGNTIYF. CDR3 nucleotide sequence: TGTGCCAGCAGTCCACTAACAGGGTCTGGAAACACCATATATTTT.